This passage covers 27 T cell receptor beta chains from one sample sequenced in a study of T cells in Graves' hyperthyroidism and ophthalmopathy. Amplified regions were TCR beta CDR3 sequences from RNA transcripts. HTBI primers were employed in a first-round RT-PCR of the TCR CDR3. One entry per CDR3 protein results from TCRdb running MiXCR on the multiplex PCR reads. The sample carries about 360,000 distinct CDR3 sequences, about 13% recorded once. Specimen: blood. These TCRs come from a woman between 18 and 29 years old with Graves' hyperthyroidism.

DNA for the CDR3: TGTGCCAGCAGTGAACAACAGGGAACCGGGGAGCTGTTTTTT. Its protein product is CASSEQQGTGELFF. V is TRBV6-1 and J is TRBJ2-2, with D maybe TRBD1 (6 bases). The CDR3 spans 14 residues. V lost 2 bases, J lost 5 bases, and 9 bases lay in between. Germline V CDR1 and CDR2: MNHNS, SASEGT.

This clonotype came up many times. The chain has TRBV29-1 and TRBJ2-1, with a tentative D call TRBD2 (5 bases). Between the trimmed V and J ends, which lost 3 bases and 6 bases, there was a span of 15 bases. In germline, CDR1 is SQVTM, CDR2 ANQGSEA. The length of the CDR3 is 14 residues. The CDR3 region has the DNA TGCAGCGTTGAGCGGCAAACACGGGGCAATGAGCAGTTCTTC. This encodes CSVERQTRGNEQFF.

A few counts support this clonotype. The gene calls are TRBV4-2 and TRBJ2-6, with 9 bases aligning to TRBD1. Germline V gives CDR1 LGHNA, CDR2 YNFKEQ. This CDR3 comprises 17 residues. J gave up 4 bases and V 3 bases, and 7 bases lay outside the gene matches. Here the CDR3 reads CASSQAGQGSGANVLTF. CDR3 nucleotide sequence: TGTGCCAGCAGCCAGGCGGGACAGGGATCCGGGGCCAACGTCCTGACTTTC.

This chain links TRBV7-8 with TRBJ1-5; D is unclear. The CDR3 is 15 residues long. Germline CDR1 is SGHVS and CDR2 is FQNEAQ. Trimming removed 1 base at V and 5 bases at J, with 12 bases between. In nucleotides, the CDR3 is TGTGCCAGCAGCTTAGGTTCGCGGCTGGATCAGCCCCAGCATTTT. Its translation is CASSLGSRLDQPQHF.

There are many counts of this clonotype. The genes are TRBV6-1 and TRBJ2-7; 7 bases map to TRBD1. The CDR3 covers 15 residues. Germline loops: CDR1 MNHNS, CDR2 SASEGT. V was pared by 3 bases and J by 1 base, with 6 bases of the junction left unmatched. CDR3 coding DNA: TGTGCCAGCAGTGACGTTGGGACAGCTTCCTACGAGCAGTACTTC. As protein: CASSDVGTASYEQYF.

This clonotype has at least ten counts. The chain has TRBV10-3 and TRBJ2-3; 12 bases match TRBD2. Germline loops: CDR1 ENHRY, CDR2 SYGVKD. The trim removed 2 bases at V and 2 bases at J, leaving 2 bases unmatched. The CDR3 is made up of 16 amino acids. The CDR3 bases are TGTGCCATCAGTGAGGGACTAGCGGGGTCCACAGATACGCAGTATTTT. It encodes CAISEGLAGSTDTQYF.

V usage is TRBV20-1 and J usage is TRBJ2-7; 7 positions agree with TRBD1. Germline loops: CDR1 DFQATT, CDR2 SNEGSKA (reference sequence). The CDR3 is 14 amino acids. After removal of 0 bases from V and 5 bases from J, the junction contained 7 bases not matched to a gene. The CDR3 loop reads CSARDAGQVHEQYF. As DNA, the CDR3 is TGCAGTGCTAGAGATGCCGGACAGGTCCACGAGCAGTACTTC.

The gene calls are TRBV7-2 and TRBJ2-3, with unresolved D. CDR1 and CDR2 (germline): SGHTA, FQGNSA. This CDR3 is 14 amino acids long. The ends were cut back, 7 bases at V and 4 bases at J, with 15 bases in the middle. CDR3 amino acids: CASNPRPVADTQYF. The CDR3 DNA reads TGTGCCAGCAACCCGCGTCCAGTGGCAGATACGCAGTATTTT.

This clonotype was observed many times. V gene TRBV12-3 or TRBV12-4 combines with J gene TRBJ1-5; D gene ambiguous. Trimming removed 2 bases at V and 7 bases at J, with 12 bases between. The CDR3 contains 14 residues. The CDR3 DNA follows: TGTGCCAGCAGTTTAATGGGGATATCGCAGCCCCAGCATTTT. It specifies CASSLMGISQPQHF.

The chain's CDR3 is CATGIGVGGNQPQHF. In DNA, the CDR3 is TGTGCCACCGGGATAGGGGTTGGGGGCAATCAGCCCCAGCATTTT. This sequence joins TRBV6-2 or TRBV6-3 and TRBJ1-5, with D possibly being TRBD1 (5 bases). V was cut by 10 bases and J by 2 bases, with 18 bases left in between. Germline-derived CDR1 and CDR2 are MNHEY and SVGEGT. This CDR3 spans 15 amino acids.

Comments on this clonotype: A much more abundant neighbour one base away suggests this may be a read error. The V and J genes are TRBV14 and TRBJ2-5; weak D call: TRBD2 (5 bases). Germline CDR1 SGHDN, CDR2 FVKESK. V was cut by 2 bases and J by 6 bases, with 19 bases left in between. The length of the CDR3 is 16 residues. CDR3 loop: CASSQWETGPKKTQYF. The CDR3 DNA follows: TGTGCCAGCAGCCAATGGGAGACCGGGCCCAAAAAGACCCAGTACTTC.

The sample holds many counts of this clonotype. This may come from a read error, since a much larger clone is one base off. The genes are TRBV7-8 and TRBJ2-3, with 7 bases that match TRBD2. The junction had 7 bases not matched to a gene; V was cut back by 5 bases and J by 2 bases. The length of the CDR3 is 15 residues. Germline V CDR1 and CDR2: SGHVS, FQNEAQ. CDR3 sequence (DNA): TGTGCCAGCAGCCCCGGGACTACGCCCACAGATACGCAGTATTTT. This encodes CASSPGTTPTDTQYF.

The chain carries TRBV6-1 and TRBJ2-7; D is ambiguous. V was pared by 6 bases and J by 6 bases, with 12 bases between. This CDR3 has 12 amino acids. Germline V gene data show CDR1 as MNHNS and CDR2 as SASEGT. The CDR3, as DNA: TGTGCCAGCAGGGCGTTAGGGCCCGAGCAGTACTTC. Translating gives CASRALGPEQYF.

This chain links TRBV30 with TRBJ1-2; no firm D call. This CDR3 contains 12 residues. Trimming stripped 4 bases from V and 4 bases from J, with 10 bases between. Germline CDR1 is GTSNPN and CDR2 is SVGIG (reference sequence). The CDR3 loop reads CAWTQVSYGYTF. As DNA, the CDR3 is TGTGCCTGGACCCAGGTCTCCTATGGCTACACCTTC.

This clonotype was seen repeatedly, ten times or more. The V call is TRBV10-2, the J call TRBJ2-7, with a tentative D call TRBD1 (6 bases). Germline-derived CDR1 and CDR2 are WSHSY and SAAADI. CDR3 length equals 17 residues. V lost 2 bases, J lost 4 bases, and 21 bases lay in between. The CDR3 DNA sequence: TGCGCCAGCAGTGAGACCCATCAGGGCAGGGGAAGATACGAGCAGTACTTC. Translated: CASSETHQGRGRYEQYF.

This clonotype was counted a few times. V usage is TRBV10-2 and J usage is TRBJ2-7, with D possibly matching TRBD2 (7 bases). Germline V gives CDR1 WSHSY, CDR2 SAAADI. The CDR3 is 15 residues long. Trimming took off 2 bases at V and 6 bases at J, with 17 bases between the two ends. Here the CDR3 DNA reads TGCGCCAGCAGTGAGCTAAGACCCGGGGGGCGCGAGCAGTACTTC. Protein product: CASSELRPGGREQYF.

This clonotype has at least ten counts. This chain uses TRBV5-8 with TRBJ2-7; D not certain. The CDR3 covers 14 residues. V gave up 4 bases and J gave up 3 bases, with 14 bases separating them. Germline assignment: CDR1 SGHTS and CDR2 YDEGEE. DNA of the CDR3: TGTGCCAGCAGCCCCTGGACGGAAATCTACGAGCAGTACTTC. Its protein is CASSPWTEIYEQYF.

This clonotype was found a few times. The chain employs TRBV18 and TRBJ1-4; possibly TRBD1 for D (5 bases). Germline V gene data show CDR1 as KGHSH and CDR2 as LQKENI. Trimming shortened V by 1 base and J by 8 bases, and 11 bases separated the two germline ends. The CDR3 totals 14 residues. The CDR3 region is CASSPRDLGEKLFF. In nucleotides, the CDR3 is TGTGCCAGCTCACCACGGGACTTGGGGGAAAAACTGTTTTTT.

This clonotype was seen ten or more times. The chain recombines TRBV7-9 with TRBJ1-1; TRBD1 matches at 9 bases. CDR3 length: 14 amino acids. Germline CDR1 SEHNR, CDR2 FQNEAQ (reference sequence). Unmatched junction bases numbered 4, after V lost 4 bases and J lost 4 bases. The CDR3 DNA is TGTGCCAGCAGCTCGTACAGGGGGCTCACTGAAGCTTTCTTT. This gives the protein CASSSYRGLTEAFF.

Many counts were recorded for this clonotype. The chain joins TRBV6-1 to TRBJ2-7, with 10 bases lining up with TRBD1. The CDR3 contains 15 residues. The trim removed 3 bases at V and 2 bases at J, leaving 4 bases unmatched. Germline values: CDR1 MNHNS, CDR2 SASEGT. Here the CDR3 DNA reads TGTGCCAGCAGTGAGAACGACAGGGGGCCCTACGAGCAGTACTTC. Protein sequence: CASSENDRGPYEQYF.

CDR3 bases: TGTGCCACCAAGCTTAGGGTACAAGTTTTTTTCACCGGGGAGCTGTTTTTT. The encoded protein is CATKLRVQVFFTGELFF. The genes are TRBV11-3 and TRBJ2-2; no firm D call. Germline CDR1 and CDR2: SGHNT and YENEEA. CDR3 length equals 17 residues. With 10 bases removed from V and 4 bases from J, the gap between germline ends came to 25 bases. Combining the CDR3 with reference TRBV11-3 and TRBJ2-2 gives the whole variable domain EAGVVQSPRYKIIEKKQPVAFWCNPISGHNTLYWYLQNLGQGPELLIRYENEEAVDDSQLPKDRFSAERLKGVDSTLKIQPAELGDSAVYLCATKLRVQVFFTGELFFGEGSRLTVL.

This clonotype was seen at least ten times. The rearrangement links TRBV6-1 to TRBJ2-3, with 9 bases aligning to TRBD1. V shed 6 bases, J shed 7 bases, and the junction held 5 bases outside the gene matches. Looked up from germline, CDR1 is MNHNS and CDR2 is SASEGT. The length of the CDR3 is 13 residues. The DNA for the CDR3 is TGTGCCAGCAGACAGGGGGCGGGAAATACGCAGTATTTT. Translation gives CASRQGAGNTQYF.

Comment on this clonotype: No conserved phenylalanine or tryptophan is present at the end of the CDR3, so a read error is the likely explanation. This chain joins TRBV6-2 or TRBV6-3 and TRBJ1-2; D gene unclear. CDR3 length: 15 residues. V lost 5 bases and J lost 4, with 17 bases in between. Germline loops: CDR1 MNHEY, CDR2 SVGEGT. The CDR3 spells CASSGLGSKVYGYTL. DNA for the CDR3: TGTGCCAGCAGTGGTCTTGGGAGTAAGGTCTATGGCTACACCCTC.

This clonotype came up many times. This may be a read error: a much more frequent sequence differs by one nucleotide. This chain uses TRBV6-2 or TRBV6-3 with TRBJ1-1; D not resolved. The germline V gene encodes CDR1 MNHEY and CDR2 SVGEGT. The CDR3 totals 14 residues. The CDR3 spells CASSSENPNAEAFF. CDR3 coding DNA: TGTGCCAGCTCCTCTGAGAATCCGAACGCTGAAGCTTTCTTT.

This clonotype was observed at least ten times. The rearrangement joins TRBV18 to TRBJ1-5; possible D gene TRBD1, 5 bases. The V gene lost 3 bases and the J gene lost 0 bases, with 18 bases spanning the gap. Germline V lookup: CDR1 KGHSH, CDR2 LQKENI. The length of the CDR3 is 18 residues. CDR3 loop: CASSPELRLGDSNQPQHF. The DNA of the CDR3 is TGTGCCAGCTCACCCGAGCTTCGTTTGGGGGATAGCAATCAGCCCCAGCATTTT.

This clonotype showed up many times. This chain links TRBV12-3 or TRBV12-4 with TRBJ2-3; 8 bases are shared with TRBD2. CDR3 length: 15 amino acids. Trimming took 2 bases from V and 1 from J; bases not matched to a gene: 2. This CDR3 is CASSLLAGRTDTQYF. In DNA, the CDR3 is TGTGCCAGCAGTTTATTAGCGGGGCGCACAGATACGCAGTATTTT.

The V call is TRBV28, the J call TRBJ2-5, with 8 bases matching TRBD2. The CDR3 has 14 residues. Trimming took 3 bases from V and 4 from J; bases not matched to a gene: 4. Germline V gene lookup returns CDR1 MDHEN and CDR2 SYDVKM. The CDR3 sequence: CASSFAGGVETQYF. The DNA for the CDR3 is TGTGCCAGCAGTTTCGCGGGAGGAGTAGAGACCCAGTACTTC.